This T cell receptor (beta chain) was documented in a study of memory CD4+ T cells and cytomegalovirus serostatus. Study information: Donors were healthy Belgian adults, about ten CMV seropositive and 20 to 25 seronegative. Study-wide findings and caveats: Of 150 to 200 reported CMV TCRbeta sequences, about 70 were found in memory CD4+ repertoires.

The CDR3 is 16 residues long. Per germline, CDR1 MDHEN and CDR2 SYDVKM. Deletions cut 2 bases from V and 4 bases from J, with 17 bases between. Of note for this clone: Antigen: not known.

Method: immunoSEQ multiplex PCR; TCRdb's copy keeps in-frame clones and lacks some. The sample holds over 60,000 clones, 82% seen once. Single viable CD3+CD4+CD8-CD45RO+ cells were sorted as the memory CD4+ T cells. Material for sequencing was memory CD4+ T cells from blood. The TCR was taken from an adult in good health and CMV-seronegative. The genes are TRBV28 and TRBJ1-1; D not certain. CDR3 nucleotide sequence: TGTGCCAGCAGTTTAGTTCACGGTACGAGGTCCACTGAAGCTTTCTTT. Protein product: CASSLVHGTRSTEAFF.